The next 15 T cell receptor beta chains were all read from a single sample in a study of shared clonotypes between healthy human individuals. The repertoire was sequenced with immunoSEQ multiplex PCR; TCRdb's copy has only in-frame clones and lacks some. Among 950,000 to 1,100,000 clones listed, approximately 80% were seen once. The sequenced sample was memory CD4+ T cells from PBMCs. Stated subset: CD45RA-negative fraction. The receptors were sampled from a man aged 18-30 years in good health. Some clones in this sample may be carry-over from other donors' samples.

V and J are TRBV30 and TRBJ2-7; 8 bases are a match to TRBD1. The J segment lost 3 bases and the V segment lost 2 bases, leaving 3 bases of the junction unmatched. The CDR3 sequence is 13 residues long. Germline V gives CDR1 GTSNPN, CDR2 SVGIG (reference sequence). DNA for the CDR3: TGTGCCTGGAGTTCCGACAGGGGCTACGAGCAGTACTTC. Translated, it gives CAWSSDRGYEQYF.

The rearrangement uses TRBV28 and TRBJ2-2, with TRBD2 as a possible D gene (5 bases). The CDR3 spans 15 residues. Trimming stripped 5 bases from V and 4 bases from J, with 14 bases between. In germline, CDR1 is MDHEN, CDR2 SYDVKM. The CDR3, as DNA: TGTGCCAGCAGTGCCAGTTGGGCGGGCACCGGGGAGCTGTTTTTT. Translation gives CASSASWAGTGELFF.

The chain has TRBV2 and TRBJ2-5, with TRBD2 identical over 11 bases. Per the germline V gene, CDR1 is SNHLY and CDR2 is FYNNEI. V shed 8 bases, J shed 5 bases, and the junction held 13 bases outside the gene matches. This CDR3 region has 16 residues. This chain's CDR3 is CASRSRLAGPVETQYF. DNA of the CDR3: TGTGCCAGCCGTTCTAGACTAGCGGGACCGGTGGAGACCCAGTACTTC.

This chain uses TRBV4-3 with TRBJ1-2, with 10 positions matching TRBD1. Germline-derived CDR1 and CDR2 are LGHNA and YSLEER. The CDR3 has 18 residues. J gave up 7 bases and V 0 bases, and 14 bases lay outside the gene matches. The CDR3 is CASSQDLGGTGVVPGYTF. The CDR3 region has the DNA TGCGCCAGCAGCCAAGATTTGGGCGGGACAGGGGTGGTCCCTGGCTACACCTTC.

The chain carries TRBV4-1 and TRBJ2-7, with 12 bases fitting TRBD1. Germline V gene lookup returns CDR1 MGHRA and CDR2 YSYEKL. The CDR3 sequence is 16 residues long. After removal of 3 bases from V and 3 bases from J, the junction contained 6 bases not matched to a gene. The CDR3 loop is CASSHPRDRGHYEQYF. Written as DNA, the CDR3 is TGCGCCAGCAGCCATCCGCGGGACAGGGGGCACTACGAGCAGTACTTC.

This chain connects TRBV5-1 to TRBJ1-3; D is unresolved. The CDR3 covers 16 residues. The ends were cut back, 4 bases at V and 0 bases at J, with 14 bases in the middle. Looked up from germline, CDR1 is SGHRS and CDR2 is YFSETQ. The CDR3 loop is CASSRLSSNSGNTIYF. CDR3 nucleotides: TGCGCCAGCAGCAGACTTTCGAGCAACTCTGGAAACACCATATATTTT.

The chain is built from TRBV4-2 and TRBJ1-5; D is uncertain. Trimming took 4 bases from V and 4 from J, leaving 11 bases between them. Per germline, CDR1 LGHNA and CDR2 YNFKEQ. There are 14 residues in the CDR3. The CDR3 coding sequence is TGTGCCAGCAGCCCCGAGATGGGAAATCAGCCCCAGCATTTT. It codes for CASSPEMGNQPQHF.

About this clone: This sample also contains other DNA sequences that code for the same CDR3. The rearrangement joins TRBV5-1 to TRBJ2-5; no reliable D call. The germline V gene encodes CDR1 SGHRS and CDR2 YFSETQ. This CDR3 is 13 amino acids long. Trimming removed 2 bases from V and 2 bases from J, with 7 bases in between. For the CDR3, the DNA is TGCGCCAGCAGCTTACTGGGGCAAGAGACCCAGTACTTC. Protein: CASSLLGQETQYF.

As concerns this clone: Other DNA sequences in the same sample also yield this CDR3. This rearrangement joins TRBV6-5 to TRBJ2-7; TRBD1 aligns across 9 bases. After removal of 5 bases from V and 2 bases from J, the junction contained 1 base not matched to a gene. Looked up from germline, CDR1 is MNHEY and CDR2 is SVGAGI. CDR3 length equals 13 residues. The CDR3 loop is CASSNRGPYEQYF. CDR3 nucleotides: TGTGCCAGCAGTAACAGGGGGCCCTACGAGCAGTACTTC.

In the case of this clone: Other DNA sequences from this sample encode an identical CDR3 as well. The V and J genes are TRBV18 and TRBJ2-7; 7 nucleotides agree with TRBD1. The CDR3 sequence is 13 residues long. Germline V gene data show CDR1 as KGHSH and CDR2 as LQKENI. The ends lost 3 bases at V and 3 bases at J; junction bases unmatched: 2. The CDR3 is CASSPGTDYEQYF. The CDR3 nucleotides read TGTGCCAGCTCACCTGGGACAGACTACGAGCAGTACTTC.

CDR3 sequence: CASSLGVLGAREAFF. Here the CDR3 DNA reads TGTGCCAGCAGTTTGGGTGTGTTGGGGGCCCGAGAAGCTTTCTTT. This chain joins TRBV27 and TRBJ1-1, with D perhaps matching TRBD1 (6 bases). V was trimmed by 3 bases and J by 8 bases, leaving 19 bases between them. Per germline, CDR1 MNHEY and CDR2 SMNVEV (reference sequence). There are 15 residues in the CDR3.

A single count supports this clone. The rearrangement links TRBV28 to TRBJ2-7; D remains unclear. Germline CDR1 MDHEN, CDR2 SYDVKM. V lost 0 bases to trimming and J lost 2 bases, with 2 bases between them. This CDR3 contains 12 residues. The CDR3 spells CASSLWAYEQYF. CDR3 in DNA: TGTGCCAGCAGTTTATGGGCCTACGAGCAGTACTTC.

As DNA, the CDR3 is TGTGCCAGCAGCCCACAAAGGGAAAAACTGTTTTTT. Protein sequence: CASSPQREKLFF. The chain carries TRBV7-9 and TRBJ1-4; D is uncertain. V was cut by 5 bases and J by 8 bases, with 9 bases left in between. CDR1 and CDR2 (germline): SEHNR, FQNEAQ (reference sequence). This CDR3 has 12 amino acids.

The chain links TRBV4-1 to TRBJ2-1; a weak D match, TRBD2 (5 bases). The V gene's germline CDR1 is MGHRA and CDR2 YSYEKL. The CDR3 is 14 amino acids. V was trimmed by 0 bases and J by 8 bases, leaving 11 bases between them. For the CDR3, the DNA is TGCGCCAGCAGCCAAGAGTTCCCGGACTATGAGCAGTTCTTC. It encodes CASSQEFPDYEQFF.

This chain links TRBV7-8 with TRBJ2-2; unclear D gene. The ends were cut back, 2 bases at V and 10 bases at J, with 23 bases in the middle. CDR3 length: 17 residues. The germline V gene encodes CDR1 SGHVS and CDR2 FQNEAQ. The CDR3 region has the DNA TGTGCCAGCAGCTTAAGTATCAGGTCCCCCAGATTGGCGGAGCTGTTTTTT. Amino acid sequence: CASSLSIRSPRLAELFF. Together with reference TRBV7-8 and TRBJ2-2, the CDR3 gives the full variable domain: GAGVSQSPRYKVAKRGQDVALRCDPISGHVSLFWYQQALGQGPEFLTYFQNEAQLDKSGLPSDRFFAERPEGSVSTLKIQRTQQEDSAVYLCASSLSIRSPRLAELFFGEGSRLTVL.